One and the same sample provided the 2 T cell receptor beta chains below, sequenced in a study of OX40 agonist ivuxolimab in advanced cancers. The assay was immunoSEQ multiplex PCR, and TCRdb's table has in-frame clones only and misses some. The data contain about 68,000 clones, roughly 88% of them singletons. The sequencing here drew on CD4+ or CD8+ T cells sorted from blood, taken in a trial of the OX40 agonist ivuxolimab. The receptor source for this set is an adult with an advanced solid tumor such as melanoma, head and neck, liver or kidney cancer.

The genes are TRBV5-5 and TRBJ1-1; 7 nucleotides match TRBD1. CDR3 length equals 14 residues. Losses at the gene ends were 5 bases for V and 1 base for J; bases not matched to a gene: 5. Germline V gene lookup returns CDR1 SGHKS and CDR2 YYEKEE (reference sequence). The CDR3 spells CASRQGGSNTEAFF. CDR3 nucleotides: TGTGCCAGCAGACAAGGGGGCTCGAACACTGAAGCTTTCTTT.

This clone was counted only a few times. The CDR3 spells CASSKRMCANEQFF. The CDR3 DNA reads as TGTGCCAGCAGCAAGAGAATGTGTGCCAATGAGCAGTTCTTC. The chain has TRBV21-1 and TRBJ2-1; TRBD2, the D gene given by the table, was not confirmed from the DNA. TRBV21-1 is listed as a pseudogene. CDR3 size: 14 residues.